The sample holds one count of the clone carrying this TCR beta chain. Participant-reported clinical history was the basis for cohort assignment. The CDR3 consists of 17 residues. CDR1 is MDHEN and CDR2 is SYDVKM in the germline V gene. V gave up 1 base and J gave up 1 base; unmatched junction bases: 7. This sample stems from a study of blood T cell repertoires in COVID-19. Study summary: From T cells, B-cell-depleted T cells, or PBMCs came the material, which was cDNA or gDNA.

Sequencing used immunoSEQ multiplex PCR; TCRdb keeps in-frame clones, though not all of them. The data contain around 230,000 clones, around four fifths of them singletons. J is TRBJ1-1 and V is TRBV28; 9 bases line up with TRBD1. The receptor's source is a man aged 35-49 years who had recovered from COVID-19. The sequenced sample consisted of PBMCs or T cells enriched from blood (not recorded which). CDR3 nucleotides: TGTGCCAGCAGTTTATTCGGACAGGGGAAGGCGAACACTGAAGCTTTCTTT. Translating gives CASSLFGQGKANTEAFF. Full variable domain (missing parts from reference TRBV28 and TRBJ1-1): DVKVTQSSRYLVKRTGEKVFLECVQDMDHENMFWYRQDPGLGLRLIYFSYDVKMKEKGDIPEGYSVSREKKERFSLILESASTNQTSMYLCASSLFGQGKANTEAFFGQGTRLTVV.